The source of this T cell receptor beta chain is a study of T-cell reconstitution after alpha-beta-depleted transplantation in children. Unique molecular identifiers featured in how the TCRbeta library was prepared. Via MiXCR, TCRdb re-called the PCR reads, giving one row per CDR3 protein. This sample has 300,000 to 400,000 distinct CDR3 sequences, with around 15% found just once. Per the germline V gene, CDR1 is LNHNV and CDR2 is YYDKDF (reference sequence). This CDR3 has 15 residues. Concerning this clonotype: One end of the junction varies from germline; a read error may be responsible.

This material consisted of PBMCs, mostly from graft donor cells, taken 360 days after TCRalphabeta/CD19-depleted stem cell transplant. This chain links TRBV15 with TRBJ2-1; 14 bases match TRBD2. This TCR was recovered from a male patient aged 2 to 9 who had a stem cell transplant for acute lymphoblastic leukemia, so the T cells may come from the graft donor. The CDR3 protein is CATSSTGRLAGGVAF. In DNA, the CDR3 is TGTGCCACCAGTAGCACAGGGAGACTAGCGGGAGGGGTTGCCTTC. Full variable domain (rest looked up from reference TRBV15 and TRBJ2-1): DAMVIQNPRYQVTQFGKPVTLSCSQTLNHNVMYWYQQKSSQAPKLLFHYYDKDFNNEADTPDNFQSRRPNTSFCFLDIRSPGLGDTAMYLCATSSTGRLAGGVAFGPGTRLTVL.